This T cell receptor (beta chain) was found in a study of T cell responses to AZD1222 COVID-19 vaccine. Study-level results: Baseline serostatus was positive in only six AZD1222 recipients. Sampling that yielded the repertoires occurred only after the peak T cell response. Donor demographics were predominantly white British with a female majority; clonal diversity may be underestimated.

With respect to this clone: What it binds is not known.

Here immunoSEQ multiplex PCR was the method, and the copy in TCRdb shows in-frame clones only, minus some. The repertoire holds approximately 110,000 clones, with approximately 85% as singletons. The CDR3 is made up of 16 amino acids. Trimming stripped 2 bases from V and 0 bases from J, with 11 bases between. CDR1 is MDHEN and CDR2 is SYDVKM in the germline V gene. The receptor was derived from an adult in good health. The rearrangement joins TRBV28 to TRBJ2-1; no reliable D call. Material: peripheral blood, obtained on day 0 of AZD1222 vaccination. DNA of the CDR3: TGTGCCAGCAGTTTAGGGGTCCTCAGCTCCTACAATGAGCAGTTCTTC. This codes for CASSLGVLSSYNEQFF.